The 4 T cell receptor beta chains listed next were all sequenced from one sample in a study of shared clonotypes between healthy human individuals. TCRdb's table, derived via immunoSEQ multiplex PCR, lists solely in-frame clones and lacks some. The table includes almost 750,000 clones, 72% detected once. Sequenced material: memory CD4+ T cells sorted from blood. Subset defined: CD45RA-negative fraction. The receptors derive from a woman in her 30s in good health.

In this sample, this clone turned up a few times. The chain has TRBV19 and TRBJ2-6, with D unresolved. V lost 3 bases, J lost 0 bases, and 9 bases lay in between. The length of the CDR3 is 16 residues. Looked up from germline, CDR1 is LNHDA and CDR2 is SQIVND (reference sequence). The CDR3 sequence is CASSIDTSSGANVLTF. The CDR3, as DNA: TGTGCCAGTAGTATCGACACCAGCTCTGGGGCCAACGTCCTGACTTTC.

Only a few counts were recorded for this clone. The chain joins TRBV29-1 to TRBJ2-7; tentatively, D is TRBD1 (5 bases). Looked up from germline, CDR1 is SQVTM and CDR2 is ANQGSEA. This CDR3 is 14 amino acids long. Trimming cost V 4 bases and J 2 bases, with 15 bases left between them. In DNA, the CDR3 is TGCAGCGTTGGAACAAGCCAGGGAACCTACGAGCAGTACTTC. Translating it yields CSVGTSQGTYEQYF.

The chain links TRBV6-4 to TRBJ2-2; 8 nucleotides match TRBD2. This CDR3 has 14 amino acids. V was pared by 6 bases and J by 4 bases, with 4 bases of the junction left unmatched. The germline V gene has CDR1 MRHNA and CDR2 SNTAGT. DNA of the CDR3: TGTGCCAGCAGACTAGCGGAGTTCACCGGGGAGCTGTTTTTT. Protein sequence: CASRLAEFTGELFF.

Turning to this clone: One junction end disagrees with the germline gene, perhaps due to a read error. The chain is built from TRBV6-6 and TRBJ1-1; 8 bases line up with TRBD1. Germline values: CDR1 MNHNY, CDR2 SVGAGI (reference sequence). This CDR3 spans 12 amino acids. The CDR3 DNA is TGTGCCAGCAGGGCCGGGACAGGCCCCCCCGTCTTT. Encoded protein: CASRAGTGPPVF.